The next 11 T cell receptor beta chains were all read from a single sample in a study of shared clonotypes between healthy human individuals. Libraries were prepared by immunoSEQ multiplex PCR; TCRdb keeps only in-frame clonotypes and omits some of them. The table lists approximately 980,000 clones, over 75% of them singletons. The specimen was memory CD4+ T cells sorted from blood. Subset specified: CD45RA-negative fraction. The receptors were gathered from a young man in good health.

This clone was counted a single time. The CDR3 DNA follows: TGTGCCAGCAGTTACAGAGAACAAGGAACTGAAGCTTTCTTT. Translation gives CASSYREQGTEAFF. The chain combines TRBV6-5 with TRBJ1-1; D remains unclear. This CDR3 has 14 residues. The germline gives CDR1 MNHEY, CDR2 SVGAGI. The germline V and J ends were trimmed by 2 bases and 5 bases, with 12 bases remaining between them.

This sequence joins TRBV7-2 and TRBJ2-7; TRBD2 agrees at 7 bases. With 4 bases clipped from V and 3 bases from J, the junction kept 12 bases outside the gene matches. CDR1 and CDR2 from the germline V gene are SGHTA and FQGNSA. The CDR3 contains 16 residues. CDR3 sequence (DNA): TGTGCCAGCAGCTCCGGCGGCGGGAGTTCCCTCTACGAGCAGTACTTC. Encoded protein: CASSSGGGSSLYEQYF.

The chain combines TRBV5-6 with TRBJ1-2, with TRBD1 matching 10 bases. The CDR3 has 13 residues. Trimming cost V 3 bases and J 10 bases; bases outside gene matches: 6. CDR1 and CDR2 (germline): SGHDT, YYEEEE. CDR3 sequence (DNA): TGTGCCAGCAGCTCCCAGGGACAGGGGCTCTACACCTTC. Its translation: CASSSQGQGLYTF.

The chain carries TRBV29-1 and TRBJ1-2; D is unresolved. There are 11 residues in the CDR3. CDR1 is SQVTM, CDR2 ANQGSEA, per germline. V lost 5 bases to trimming and J lost 6 bases, with 10 bases between them. As DNA, the CDR3 is TGCAGCGTTTGGGTCGGAAATGGCTACACCTTC. Translating it yields CSVWVGNGYTF. Based on the CDR3 plus reference TRBV29-1 and TRBJ1-2, the full variable domain is SAVISQKPSRDICQRGTSLTIQCQVDSQVTMMFWYRQQPGQSLTLIATANQGSEATYESGFVIDKFPISRPNLTFSTLTVSNMSPEDSSIYLCSVWVGNGYTFGSGTRLTVV.

The chain is built from TRBV9 and TRBJ2-5; 8 bases are shared with TRBD2. This CDR3 has 17 residues. Germline values: CDR1 SGDLS, CDR2 YYNGEE. The trim removed 0 bases at V and 2 bases at J, leaving 9 bases unmatched. This CDR3 reads CASSVGQAGDPQETQYF. Written as DNA, the CDR3 is TGTGCCAGCAGCGTAGGGCAAGCGGGGGACCCACAAGAGACCCAGTACTTC.

The rearrangement joins TRBV13 to TRBJ1-1, with 8 bases that match TRBD1. Germline CDR1 reads PRHDT; CDR2 reads FYEKMQ (reference sequence). The J segment lost 2 bases and the V segment lost 5 bases, leaving 4 bases of the junction unmatched. CDR3 length: 14 residues. CDR3 sequence reads: CASSGRGHNTEAFF. CDR3 in DNA: TGTGCCAGCAGCGGCAGGGGGCATAACACTGAAGCTTTCTTT.

V is TRBV6-1 and J is TRBJ1-2, with D maybe TRBD1 (6 bases). The CDR3 spans 14 residues. CDR1 MNHNS and CDR2 SASEGT come from the germline V gene. The germline V and J ends were trimmed by 6 bases and 3 bases, with 14 bases remaining between them. The CDR3 DNA follows: TGTGCCAGCAGCCCACAGGACAGAGACTATGGCTACACCTTC. It specifies CASSPQDRDYGYTF.

Turning to this clone: Other DNA sequences of this sample code for an identical CDR3. The rearrangement links TRBV30 to TRBJ2-5; D not resolved. V lost 1 base, J lost 4 bases, and 4 bases lay in between. CDR3 length: 11 amino acids. From germline, CDR1 is GTSNPN and CDR2 SVGIG (reference sequence). CDR3 DNA sequence: TGTGCCTGGAGTGCTGGAGAGACCCAGTACTTC. This gives the protein CAWSAGETQYF.

Comment on this clone: The identical CDR3 is also encoded by other nucleotide sequences in the sample. The chain employs TRBV18 and TRBJ1-1; D is perhaps TRBD1 (5 bases). The V end lost 3 bases, the J end lost 7 bases, and 9 bases lay between the germline ends. Germline CDR1 reads KGHSH; CDR2 reads LQKENI. The CDR3 is 12 residues long. CDR3 DNA: TGTGCCAGCTCACCCGGGGGGGGTGAAGCTTTCTTT. Its protein is CASSPGGGEAFF.

This clone was seen ten or more times. The chain joins TRBV7-2 to TRBJ2-1; 7 bases align to TRBD1. Germline V gene lookup returns CDR1 SGHTA and CDR2 FQGNSA. With 0 bases clipped from V and 5 bases from J, the junction kept 4 bases outside the gene matches. The CDR3 runs to 15 residues. CDR3 DNA: TGTGCCAGCAGCTTAGCCGTGACAGGGAACAATGAGCAGTTCTTC. Residues: CASSLAVTGNNEQFF.

The table lists this clone with many counts. Additional DNA sequences in this sample encode the identical CDR3. This chain links TRBV14 with TRBJ1-4, with D hard to call. V lost 1 base and J lost 4, with 4 bases in between. The CDR3 consists of 13 residues. Germline loops: CDR1 SGHDN, CDR2 FVKESK. The CDR3 sequence is CASSQGVNEKLFF. The DNA for the CDR3 is TGTGCCAGCAGCCAAGGAGTTAATGAAAAACTGTTTTTT.